This T cell receptor beta chain was profiled in a study of breast tumors, draining lymph nodes, adjacent tissues. Findings of the study overall: Luminal-like breast cancer showed significantly greater tumor-nontumor repertoire similarity than basal-like breast cancer did.

The lymph nodes were axillary draining lymph nodes from breast cancer patients. Germline CDR1 reads MDHEN; CDR2 reads SYDVKM. This CDR3 has 16 residues. The J segment lost 4 bases and the V segment lost 2 bases, leaving 7 bases of the junction unmatched. To note about this clonotype: The antigen is unknown.

TCRdb ran MiXCR on the multiplex PCR reads and lists one entry per CDR3 protein. The repertoire consists of 250,000 or so distinct CDR3 sequences, with about 33% occurring once and the leading ten covering 1.1%. Source material: axillary lymph node tissue. The chain employs TRBV28 and TRBJ2-3; 9 nucleotides align to TRBD1. The TCR was taken from a female donor with breast cancer. Some clones in this sample may be carry-over from other donors' samples. This CDR3 is CASSLAGQGKADTQYF. In nucleotides, the CDR3 is TGTGCCAGCAGTTTAGCTGGACAGGGGAAGGCAGATACGCAGTATTTT.